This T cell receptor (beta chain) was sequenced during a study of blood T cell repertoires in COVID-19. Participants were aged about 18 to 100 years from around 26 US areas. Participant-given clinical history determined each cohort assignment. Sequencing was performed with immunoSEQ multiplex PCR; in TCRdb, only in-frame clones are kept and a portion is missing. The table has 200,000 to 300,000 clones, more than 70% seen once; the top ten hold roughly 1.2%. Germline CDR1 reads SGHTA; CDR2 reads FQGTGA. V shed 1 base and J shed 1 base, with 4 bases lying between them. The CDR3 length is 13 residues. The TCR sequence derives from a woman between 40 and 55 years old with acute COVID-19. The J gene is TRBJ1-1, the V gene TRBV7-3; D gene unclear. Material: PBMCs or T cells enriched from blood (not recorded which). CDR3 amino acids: CASSLMANTEAFF. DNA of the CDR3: TGTGCCAGCAGCTTAATGGCGAACACTGAAGCTTTCTTT.